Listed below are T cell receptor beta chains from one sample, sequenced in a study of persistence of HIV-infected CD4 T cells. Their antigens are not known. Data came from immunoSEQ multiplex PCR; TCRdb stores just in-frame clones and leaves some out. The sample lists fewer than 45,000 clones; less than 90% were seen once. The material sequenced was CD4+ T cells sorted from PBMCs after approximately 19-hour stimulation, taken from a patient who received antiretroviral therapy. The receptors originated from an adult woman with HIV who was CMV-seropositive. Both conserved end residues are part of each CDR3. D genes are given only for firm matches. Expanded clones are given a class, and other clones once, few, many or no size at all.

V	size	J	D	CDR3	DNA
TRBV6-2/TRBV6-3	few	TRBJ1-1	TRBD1	CASSTQTGRAFF	TGTGCCAGCAGTACCCAGACAGGGAGAGCTTTCTTT
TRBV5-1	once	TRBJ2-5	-	CASSLGDRWGETQYF	TGCGCCAGCAGCTTGGGTGACAGGTGGGGGGAGACCCAGTACTTC
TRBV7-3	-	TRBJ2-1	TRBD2	CASSLITGTSEEQFF	TGTGCCAGCAGCTTAATTACCGGGACTAGTGAAGAGCAGTTCTTC
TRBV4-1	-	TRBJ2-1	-	CASSQEGGGLENEQFF	TGCGCCAGCAGCCAAGAGGGGGGGGGCTTGGAGAATGAGCAGTTCTTC
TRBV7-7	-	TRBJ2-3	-	CASSQQGVADTQYF	TGTGCCAGCAGCCAACAGGGAGTGGCAGATACGCAGTATTTT
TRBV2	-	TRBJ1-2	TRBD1	CASRTGQGARGYTF	TGTGCCAGCAGGACGGGACAGGGGGCGAGAGGCTACACCTTC
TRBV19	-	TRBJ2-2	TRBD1	CASTKGDRDTGELFF	TGTGCCAGTACCAAGGGGGACAGGGACACCGGGGAGCTGTTTTTT
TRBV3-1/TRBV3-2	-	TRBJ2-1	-	CASSLPLGGSSYNEQFF	TGTGCCAGCAGCCTCCCCCTGGGGGGCAGCTCCTACAATGAGCAGTTCTTC
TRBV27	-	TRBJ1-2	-	CASSQGPPPLNYGYTF	TGTGCCAGCAGCCAGGGCCCGCCTCCCCTTAACTATGGCTACACCTTC
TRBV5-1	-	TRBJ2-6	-	CASRERGLSGANVLTF	TGCGCCAGCAGAGAAAGGGGACTCTCTGGGGCCAACGTCCTGACTTTC
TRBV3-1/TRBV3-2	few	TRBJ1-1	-	CASSQALVMNTEAFF	TGTGCCAGCAGCCAAGCTCTGGTAATGAACACTGAAGCTTTCTTT
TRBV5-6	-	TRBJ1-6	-	CASSGGPSPLHF	TGTGCCAGCAGCGGTGGTCCTTCACCCCTCCACTTT
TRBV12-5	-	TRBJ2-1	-	CASGLLGNEQFF	TGTGCTAGTGGTTTACTGGGTAATGAGCAGTTCTTC
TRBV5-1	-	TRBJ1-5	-	CASSLSGGNQPQHF	TGCGCCAGCAGCTTGTCTGGTGGCAATCAGCCCCAGCATTTT
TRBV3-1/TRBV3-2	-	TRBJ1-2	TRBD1	CASSHRDRGYGYTF	TGTGCCAGCAGCCATAGGGACAGGGGGTATGGCTACACCTTC
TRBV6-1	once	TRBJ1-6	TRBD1	CASSETLSGDSYNSPLHF	TGTGCCAGCAGTGAAACTCTTTCGGGGGACAGCTATAATTCACCCCTCCACTTT
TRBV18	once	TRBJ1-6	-	CASSPGAGAAGNSPLHF	TGTGCCAGCTCACCAGGAGCAGGGGCGGCCGGTAATTCACCCCTCCACTTT
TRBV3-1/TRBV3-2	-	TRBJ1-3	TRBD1	CASSRTGYGNTIYF	TGTGCCAGCAGTCGGACAGGGTACGGAAACACCATATATTTT
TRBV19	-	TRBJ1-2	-	CASSIEGGALHGYTF	TGTGCCAGTAGTATAGAAGGAGGGGCGTTACATGGCTACACCTTC
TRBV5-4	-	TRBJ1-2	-	CASSLDRDYGYTF	TGTGCCAGCAGCTTAGATCGAGACTATGGCTACACCTTC
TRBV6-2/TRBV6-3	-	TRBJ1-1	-	CASSYWGVMNTEAFF	TGTGCCAGCAGTTATTGGGGGGTCATGAACACTGAAGCTTTCTTT
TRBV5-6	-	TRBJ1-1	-	CASSPWGTEAFF	TGTGCCAGCAGCCCCTGGGGGACTGAAGCTTTCTTT
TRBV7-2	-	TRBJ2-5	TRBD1	CASSLGPRDREYF	TGTGCCAGCAGCTTAGGCCCTCGGGACAGGGAGTACTTC
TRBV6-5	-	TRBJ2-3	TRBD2	CASSHIAGGGTQYF	TGTGCCAGCAGTCATATAGCGGGGGGGGGTACGCAGTATTTT
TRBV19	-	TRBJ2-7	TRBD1	CASSTGTGQIPRQYF	TGTGCCAGTAGTACCGGGACAGGGCAGATCCCACGGCAGTACTTC
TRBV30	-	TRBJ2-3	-	CAWRGDAYTDTQYF	TGTGCCTGGAGGGGGGACGCCTACACAGATACGCAGTATTTT
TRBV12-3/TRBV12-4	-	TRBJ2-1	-	CASRGAGTNEQFF	TGTGCCAGCCGGGGGGCCGGGACGAATGAGCAGTTCTTC
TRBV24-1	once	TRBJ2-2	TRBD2	CATSVGLALNTGELFF	TGTGCCACCAGTGTTGGACTAGCCCTAAACACCGGGGAGCTGTTTTTT
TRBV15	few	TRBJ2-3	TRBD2	CATSRDRLAGDTQYF	TGTGCCACCAGCAGAGATAGGCTAGCGGGAGATACGCAGTATTTT
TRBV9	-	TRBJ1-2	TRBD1	CASSPMGGGQGAGYTF	TGTGCCAGCAGCCCCATGGGTGGCGGACAGGGGGCTGGCTACACCTTC
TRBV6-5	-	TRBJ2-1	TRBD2	CASSYSFDSGRNEQFF	TGTGCCAGCAGTTACTCGTTTGATAGCGGGAGGAATGAGCAGTTCTTC
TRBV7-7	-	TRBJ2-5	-	CASSLGGVPQETQYF	TGTGCCAGCAGCTTAGGGGGCGTACCTCAAGAGACCCAGTACTTC
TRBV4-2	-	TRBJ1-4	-	CASSQDPDVDEKLFF	TGTGCCAGCAGCCAAGATCCGGACGTTGATGAAAAACTGTTTTTT
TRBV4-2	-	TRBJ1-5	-	CASSQDWGRGDQPQHF	TGTGCCAGCAGCCAAGATTGGGGCAGAGGGGATCAGCCCCAGCATTTT
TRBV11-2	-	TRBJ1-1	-	CASSPGVRITEAFF	TGTGCCAGCAGCCCAGGCGTCCGGATCACTGAAGCTTTCTTT
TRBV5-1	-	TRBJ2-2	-	CASSLEGGTNTGELFF	TGCGCCAGCAGCTTGGAAGGAGGAACGAACACCGGGGAGCTGTTTTTT
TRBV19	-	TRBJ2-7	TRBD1	CASSVTGGVFYEQYF	TGTGCCAGTAGTGTAACAGGGGGCGTCTTCTACGAGCAGTACTTC
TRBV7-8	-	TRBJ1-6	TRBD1	CASTGQASSPLHF	TGTGCCAGCACGGGACAGGCGAGCTCACCCCTCCACTTT
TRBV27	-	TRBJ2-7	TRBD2	CASSSSGSLTEQYF	TGTGCCAGCAGTTCTAGCGGGTCTCTGACCGAGCAGTACTTC
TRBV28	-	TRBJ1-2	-	CASMAATRDAYGYTF	TGTGCCAGCATGGCGGCGACTCGGGATGCCTATGGCTACACCTTC
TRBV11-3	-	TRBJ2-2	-	CASSFGQYTGELFF	TGTGCCAGCAGCTTCGGGCAGTACACCGGGGAGCTGTTTTTT
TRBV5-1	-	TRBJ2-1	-	CASSIGGGGPYNEQFF	TGCGCCAGCAGCATAGGGGGCGGGGGGCCTTACAATGAGCAGTTCTTC
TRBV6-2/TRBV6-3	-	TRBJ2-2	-	CASSRNRNTGELFF	TGTGCCAGCAGTAGAAACAGGAACACCGGGGAGCTGTTTTTT
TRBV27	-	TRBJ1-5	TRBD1	CASSPWGTASNQPQHF	TGTGCCAGCAGTCCATGGGGGACAGCGAGCAATCAGCCCCAGCATTTT
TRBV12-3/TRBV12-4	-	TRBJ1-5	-	CASSFGNQPQHF	TGTGCCAGCAGTTTTGGCAATCAGCCCCAGCATTTT